The source of this T cell receptor (beta chain) is a study of CD8+CD57+ T cells in acquired aplastic anemia. Germline lookup yields CDR1 SGHTA and CDR2 FQGTGA. The V end lost 2 bases, the J end lost 8 bases, and 4 bases lay between the germline ends. The CDR3 is 12 amino acids. Genomic DNA, serving as template, underwent TCR beta VDJ and CDR3 profiling. TCRdb reprocessed the reads via MiXCR and lists one record per CDR3 protein. The sample consists of around 170,000 distinct CDR3 sequences, about 45% of them appearing once. Flow cytometry had shown expanded CD8+CD57+ cells in the patients chosen for sequencing.

The rearrangement uses TRBV7-3 and TRBJ1-6, with D unresolved. This receptor was identified in a human donor with aplastic anemia. Specimen: sorted CD4+, CD8+, or CD8+CD57+ T cells (not recorded which) from PBMCs. DNA of the CDR3: TGTGCCAGCAGCTTAGCTTATTCACCCCTCCACTTT. Encoded protein: CASSLAYSPLHF.